This T cell receptor (beta chain) was identified in a study of blood T cell repertoires in COVID-19. There are 16 residues in the CDR3. CDR1 and CDR2 (germline): SGHTA, FQGNSA. Unmatched junction bases numbered 5, after V lost 5 bases and J lost 3 bases. Clones were read by immunoSEQ multiplex PCR, and TCRdb kept only the in-frame ones, dropping some. The table shows around 15,000 clones, with approximately 86% occurring only once. This chain links TRBV7-2 with TRBJ2-1; 12 bases map to TRBD2. The sequenced material came from peripheral blood. The sequence came from a human donor in a cohort sampled during active COVID-19. The CDR3 loop is CASSPPSGRGYNEQFF. The CDR3 DNA sequence: TGTGCCAGCAGCCCTCCTAGCGGGAGGGGCTACAATGAGCAGTTCTTC.